This TCR beta chain was found in a study of blood T cell repertoires in COVID-19. In the original workflow: Amplification of reference gene primers was used by the study to estimate nucleated cell counts. Profiling relied on immunoSEQ multiplex PCR, and the TCRdb table lists in-frame clones only, not all of them. V and J calls and clone size are as listed in that table; D and trimming were resolved from the DNA. The sample contains around 300,000 clones, about nine tenths of which appear only once. The specimen sequenced was peripheral blood. This receptor was identified in a woman aged 25 to 39 with COVID-19, enrolled during active disease.

CDR3 amino acids: CASSSSEMNTEAFF. Written as DNA, the CDR3 is TGCGCCAGCAGCTCCTCTGAGATGAACACTGAAGCTTTCTTT. The gene calls are TRBV5-1 and TRBJ1-1, with D uncertain. This CDR3 comprises 14 residues. Germline loops: CDR1 SGHRS, CDR2 YFSETQ. V lost 3 bases and J 0 bases, leaving 9 bases between the germline ends.